The 21 T cell receptor beta chains below were found in one sample sequenced in a study of cytomegalovirus exposure and HLA in healthy donors. Primers: 60 Vbeta forward and 13 Jbeta reverse. Produced via immunoSEQ multiplex PCR; TCRdb's table is partial and in-frame only. The table records about 130,000 clones, 77% of them present only once. The sequencing input was PBMCs. The receptors shown here come from a male donor in good health and CMV-seropositive.

This chain connects TRBV11-1 to TRBJ1-1; 8 bases match TRBD1. J lost 0 bases, V lost 5 bases, and 8 bases had no gene match. The CDR3 runs to 16 residues. The germline V gene has CDR1 SGHAT and CDR2 FQDESV (reference sequence). The CDR3 coding sequence is TGTGCCAGCAGCCCCACCCGACAGGGGTTGAACACTGAAGCTTTCTTT. Its protein is CASSPTRQGLNTEAFF.

The chain has TRBV19 and TRBJ1-5; 7 bases match TRBD1. Germline lookup yields CDR1 LNHDA and CDR2 SQIVND (reference sequence). The ends lost 5 bases at V and 1 base at J; junction bases unmatched: 8. This CDR3 region has 16 residues. The CDR3 spells CASSGFGTVSNQPQHF. The DNA of the CDR3 is TGTGCCAGTAGTGGGTTTGGGACAGTGAGCAATCAGCCCCAGCATTTT.

The J gene is TRBJ2-5, the V gene TRBV19, with 10 bases fitting TRBD2. Gene TRBJ2-7 matches the end of the DNA better, so the J call may be wrong. The CDR3 consists of 16 residues. CDR1 and CDR2 (germline): LNHDA, SQIVND (reference sequence). The CDR3 region has the DNA TGTGCCAGTAGTACTAGAGCGGGAGGGCCTTCCTACGAGCAGTACTTC. Amino acids: CASSTRAGGPSYEQYF.

The CDR3 DNA reads TGTGCCAGCAGTTTGATCCCCCCTTCGGCTAGCGGGGGGTTCCCAAAAGAGACCCAGTACTTC. Its protein product is CASSLIPPSASGGFPKETQYF. The chain has TRBV28 and TRBJ2-5, with TRBD2 identical over 11 bases. The germline CDR1 and CDR2 sequences are MDHEN and SYDVKM. Trimming at V came to 3 bases and at J to 3 bases, leaving 21 bases not matched to a gene. The CDR3 is made up of 21 amino acids.

The sample holds a few counts of this clone. The CDR3 reads CASKEQGATGELFF. In nucleotides, the CDR3 is TGCGCCAGCAAGGAACAGGGAGCCACCGGGGAGCTGTTTTTT. The J gene is TRBJ2-2, the V gene TRBV5-1, with D tentatively TRBD1 (6 bases). The germline V gene has CDR1 SGHRS and CDR2 YFSETQ. The CDR3 has 14 amino acids. V was clipped by 6 bases and J by 4 bases, with 13 bases between them.

This clone is a singleton in its sample. V usage is TRBV2 and J usage is TRBJ2-1; 8 positions match TRBD1. In germline, CDR1 is SNHLY, CDR2 FYNNEI. The CDR3 is 12 residues long. Losses at the gene ends were 7 bases for V and 9 bases for J; bases not matched to a gene: 5. CDR3 region: CASNDRGGEQFF. CDR3 DNA sequence: TGTGCCAGCAATGACAGGGGTGGTGAGCAGTTCTTC.

This chain connects TRBV5-1 to TRBJ1-3, with a possible D match to TRBD1 (5 bases). V lost 4 bases, J lost 4 bases, and 12 bases lay in between. Germline V gives CDR1 SGHRS, CDR2 YFSETQ. CDR3 length: 14 amino acids. CDR3 DNA sequence: TGCGCCAGCAGCGAGGGAGGGGCAGGAAACACCATATATTTT. Protein: CASSEGGAGNTIYF.

V is TRBV5-4 and J is TRBJ1-5, with 7 positions matching TRBD1. V shed 3 bases, J shed 3 bases, and the junction held 6 bases outside the gene matches. Germline CDR1 and CDR2: SGHNT and YYREEE (reference sequence). CDR3 length: 15 amino acids. CDR3 nucleotides: TGTGCCAGCAGCTCCTCAGGGGGAAACAATCAGCCCCAGCATTTT. This sequence encodes CASSSSGGNNQPQHF.

Comment on this clone: The junction and the germline gene differ at one end; a read error may be behind it. The chain recombines TRBV6-4 with TRBJ2-6; possibly TRBD1 for D (5 bases). Germline CDR1 is MRHNA and CDR2 is SNTAGT. The CDR3 length is 15 residues. The CDR3 protein is CASSDHTSGANGLTF. CDR3 nucleotide sequence: TGTGCCAGCAGTGATCACACCTCTGGGGCCAACGGCCTGACTTTC.

The chain combines TRBV27 with TRBJ1-6, with D unclear. V shed 3 bases and J shed 7 bases, with 13 bases lying between them. The CDR3 extends over 15 amino acids. In germline, CDR1 is MNHEY, CDR2 SMNVEV (reference sequence). CDR3 bases: TGTGCCAGCAGTTTTGCAAGTATTCAGAATTCACCCCTCCACTTT. Translating it yields CASSFASIQNSPLHF.

This chain links TRBV11-3 with TRBJ2-5; 9 bases match TRBD1. The CDR3 consists of 15 residues. J was trimmed by 4 bases and V by 3 bases; bases with no gene match: 6. Germline values: CDR1 SGHNT, CDR2 YENEEA. CDR3 in amino acids: CASSLGSGQGETQYF. The CDR3 region has the DNA TGTGCCAGCAGCTTGGGTTCGGGACAGGGAGAGACCCAGTACTTC.

CDR3 in amino acids: CSAMTGAGLHF. The CDR3 DNA reads TGCAGTGCAATGACAGGGGCGGGACTCCACTTT. V and J are TRBV20-1 and TRBJ1-6, with TRBD1 identical over 8 bases. This CDR3 region has 11 residues. Trimming at V came to 6 bases and at J to 16 bases, leaving 8 bases not matched to a gene. Germline V gene lookup returns CDR1 DFQATT and CDR2 SNEGSKA (reference sequence).

This chain joins TRBV6-5 and TRBJ2-6; unclear D gene. This CDR3 comprises 14 residues. Germline-derived CDR1 and CDR2 are MNHEY and SVGAGI. Trimming took 4 bases from V and 0 from J, leaving 4 bases between them. The CDR3 nucleotides are TGTGCCAGCAGTTCCCTCTCTGGGGCCAACGTCCTGACTTTC. Protein: CASSSLSGANVLTF.

The chain links TRBV6-4 to TRBJ1-2; D is possibly TRBD1 (6 bases). There are 15 residues in the CDR3. V lost 6 bases, J lost 4 bases, and 18 bases lay in between. CDR1 MRHNA and CDR2 SNTAGT come from the germline V gene. The CDR3, as DNA: TGTGCCAGCAGGCTCAGGGGCCTTACACCCTATGGCTACACCTTC. This encodes CASRLRGLTPYGYTF.

Here the CDR3 DNA reads TGTGCCATCAGCGACATAGCGGGAGGGCCACTGAATGAGCAGTTCTTC. Translating it yields CAISDIAGGPLNEQFF. This rearrangement joins TRBV10-3 to TRBJ2-1; 11 bases agree with TRBD2. Germline V lookup: CDR1 ENHRY, CDR2 SYGVKD. The V segment lost 6 bases and the J segment 7 bases; nucleotides outside the gene matches: 11. CDR3 size: 16 residues.

The chain's CDR3 is CASRPGQGYGYTF. In DNA, the CDR3 is TGTGCCAGTAGGCCGGGACAGGGTTATGGCTACACCTTC. The rearrangement joins TRBV19 to TRBJ1-2; 9 bases are shared with TRBD1. V lost 6 bases, J lost 5 bases, and 4 bases stayed unmatched. The CDR3 has 13 residues. Germline assignment: CDR1 LNHDA and CDR2 SQIVND (reference sequence).

The genes are TRBV4-2 and TRBJ2-1, with D possibly TRBD2 on 6 matching bases. The CDR3 has 16 amino acids. Per germline, CDR1 LGHNA and CDR2 YNFKEQ. V was clipped by 0 bases and J by 9 bases, with 18 bases between them. CDR3 coding DNA: TGTGCCAGCAGCCAAGAGGCGGCTAGCGAGGCGGGTGAGCAGTTCTTC. Translating gives CASSQEAASEAGEQFF.

Only one count was recorded for this clone. The chain is built from TRBV6-1 and TRBJ2-7, with D possibly matching TRBD2 (5 bases). The CDR3 is made up of 15 amino acids. Trimming took 1 base from V and 4 from J, leaving 14 bases between them. CDR1 and CDR2 (germline): MNHNS, SASEGT. DNA of the CDR3: TGTGCCAGCAGTGAAGTAGGAGGAATGGCTTACGAGCAGTACTTC. Amino acids: CASSEVGGMAYEQYF.

The V call is TRBV7-9, the J call TRBJ2-2, with D possibly being TRBD2 (5 bases). The CDR3 sequence is 15 residues long. The germline gives CDR1 SEHNR, CDR2 FQNEAQ (reference sequence). The V and J ends lost 3 bases and 6 bases respectively, with 14 bases between them. The CDR3: CASSLTGVFAGELFF. CDR3 in DNA: TGTGCCAGCAGCTTGACCGGGGTTTTTGCCGGGGAGCTGTTTTTT.

In its sample, this clone was seen once. The rearrangement uses TRBV27 and TRBJ1-6; perhaps TRBD1 as D (6 bases). The V end was cut by 6 bases, the J end by 6 bases, with 21 bases between. The CDR3 is 17 amino acids. Germline CDR1 is MNHEY and CDR2 is SMNVEV (reference sequence). The CDR3 reads CASSTKFRGSANSPLHF. CDR3 nucleotides: TGTGCCAGCAGCACCAAATTCAGGGGCAGTGCTAATTCACCCCTCCACTTT.

The table lists this clone with a few counts. J is TRBJ1-6 and V is TRBV6-5, with D maybe TRBD1 (6 bases). Trimming stripped 7 bases from V and 3 bases from J, with 7 bases between. The CDR3 runs 13 residues. Germline lookup yields CDR1 MNHEY and CDR2 SVGAGI. This CDR3 reads CASKTGYNSPLHF. The CDR3 DNA is TGTGCCAGCAAGACAGGCTATAATTCACCCCTCCACTTT.